Listed below are T cell receptor beta chains from one sample, sequenced in a study of cytomegalovirus exposure and HLA in healthy donors. The table came from immunoSEQ multiplex PCR; TCRdb's copy has only in-frame clones and leaves some out. The table has some 180,000 clones, almost 75% seen once. The sample was PBMCs. These receptor sequences come from a woman under 30 in good health and CMV-seropositive. Each CDR3 is given with its conserved first and last residue. The D gene is left open where the match is weak. Clone size is shown for a subset of rows, as once, few, many or a class of expanded clone.

V gene,clone size,D gene,J gene,CDR3 DNA,CDR3 protein
TRBV18,-,-,TRBJ2-1,TGTGCCAGCTCACCTCAGGTGCGTTCTTTGGATGAGCAGTTCTTC,CASSPQVRSLDEQFF
TRBV30,-,-,TRBJ1-6,TGTGCCTGGAGGGTACAGGGTTCCTATAATTCACCCCTCCACTTT,CAWRVQGSYNSPLHF
TRBV15,-,TRBD2,TRBJ2-1,TGTGCCACCACAGCACTAGCGGGACACCCTAATGAGCAGTTCTTC,CATTALAGHPNEQFF
TRBV9,-,TRBD1,TRBJ1-2,TGTGCCAGCAGCGTGACAGGGAACTATGGCTACACCTTC,CASSVTGNYGYTF
TRBV4-2,-,-,TRBJ2-2,TGTGCCAGCAGCCAAGATCCTAGCCGTGATACCGGGGAGCTGTTTTTT,CASSQDPSRDTGELFF
TRBV4-2,-,-,TRBJ1-5,TGTGCCAGCGCACTAATAAGCAATCAGCCCCAGCATTTT,CASALISNQPQHF
TRBV7-2,-,-,TRBJ1-2,TGTGCCAGCAGCTTACAGTCTGCTAACTATGGCTACACCTTC,CASSLQSANYGYTF
TRBV30,-,TRBD2,TRBJ2-3,TGTGCCTGGAGTGGGCCCGCGGGGGGTGGCGATACGCAGTATTTT,CAWSGPAGGGDTQYF
TRBV4-2,once,-,TRBJ2-1,TGTGCCAGCAGTGACCGGGCCTACAATGAGCAGTTCTTC,CASSDRAYNEQFF
TRBV6-6,few,TRBD1,TRBJ2-7,TGTGCCAGCAGTTACTCGGAGACAGGGGCCTACGAGCAGTACTTC,CASSYSETGAYEQYF
TRBV9,-,-,TRBJ1-2,TGTGCCAGCAGCGTAGACAGTAACTATGGCTACACCTTC,CASSVDSNYGYTF
TRBV29-1,-,-,TRBJ1-1,TGCAGCGTTCCGGGGGGCGCCGGCACTGAAGCTTTCTTT,CSVPGGAGTEAFF
TRBV7-3,-,TRBD1,TRBJ2-7,TGTGCCAGCAGCTCCCGGGACAGGGCGTCAAACTACGAGCAGTACTTC,CASSSRDRASNYEQYF
TRBV5-5,-,TRBD1,TRBJ2-7,TGTGCCAGCAGCACGCCCGAGGACAGGGACTACGAGCAGTACTTC,CASSTPEDRDYEQYF
TRBV7-2,-,-,TRBJ1-5,TGTGCCAGCAGCCCCGAGGGGGTTCAGCCCCAGCATTTT,CASSPEGVQPQHF